A selection of T cell receptor beta chains follows, all from one sample in a study of blood T cell repertoires in COVID-19. TCRdb keeps only in-frame clones here, not all; method: immunoSEQ multiplex PCR. The sample includes 250,000 or so clones, about 87% seen only once; the top ten take 2.5% to 3.5%. Sequencing input: PBMCs or T cells enriched from blood (not recorded which). The source of these receptors is a middle-aged woman who had been exposed to COVID-19. Each CDR3 is given with its conserved first and last residue. D genes are given only for firm matches. For some rows the clone size is stated as once, few or many, or as a class when expanded; others skip it.

cdr3_nt cdr3_aa j_call d_call v_call clone_size
TGCAGCGTTTCCGGGACAGGGGTCTATGGCTACACCTTC CSVSGTGVYGYTF TRBJ1-2 TRBD1 TRBV29-1 .
TGTGCCAGCAGTTTCTTGGCTGGCGGGGGGGCCCCCAATGAGCAGTTCTTC CASSFLAGGGAPNEQFF TRBJ2-1 TRBD2 TRBV28 .
TGTGCCAGCAGTTCGGTAGGGGGCTTCTACAATGAGCAGTTCTTC CASSSVGGFYNEQFF TRBJ2-1 TRBD1 TRBV2 .
TGCAGCGCTGCGGACAGGGGCCGATCGGATGAAAAACTGTTTTTT CSAADRGRSDEKLFF TRBJ1-4 TRBD1 TRBV29-1 .
TGTGCCAGCAGCTTGGGAGTTGGCGCCTACAATGAGCAGTTCTTC CASSLGVGAYNEQFF TRBJ2-1 . TRBV7-2 once
TGTGCCAGCAGCGATATTACAACGAACACTGAAGCTTTCTTT CASSDITTNTEAFF TRBJ1-1 . TRBV11-3 .
TGTGCCAGCAGTTTATATGGGCAGGGTCCAACCCCCAAACTGTTTTTT CASSLYGQGPTPKLFF TRBJ1-4 . TRBV28 once
TGTGCCAGCAGTTTGGGCGGAAACACCATATATTTT CASSLGGNTIYF TRBJ1-3 . TRBV12-3/TRBV12-4 few
TGTGCCAGCAGCGTAGAGGGAGCCGCCAACTATGGCTACACCTTC CASSVEGAANYGYTF TRBJ1-2 . TRBV9 .
TGTGCCAGCAGTTTATCACGGGGGGGAATTGGCCAGCCCCAGCATTTT CASSLSRGGIGQPQHF TRBJ1-5 . TRBV28 .
TGTGCCAGCAGTTCCTCGGGACAGGGGGCTTCGTGGTATGGCTACACCTTC CASSSSGQGASWYGYTF TRBJ1-2 TRBD1 TRBV27 once
TGTGCCAGCAGCTTGACTAGCGCAAACATTCAGTACTTC CASSLTSANIQYF TRBJ2-4 TRBD2 TRBV7-3 .
TGCGCCAGCAGCTCCGCGACAGGGGGGAAGGACACTGAAGCTTTCTTT CASSSATGGKDTEAFF TRBJ1-1 TRBD1 TRBV5-1 .
TGTGCCATCAGCGTAACAAACTCTGGAAACACCATATATTTT CAISVTNSGNTIYF TRBJ1-3 . TRBV10-3 .
TGTGCCAGCTCACAACAGACAGGGGCGATGACTGAAGCTTTCTTT CASSQQTGAMTEAFF TRBJ1-1 TRBD1 TRBV18 .